This T cell receptor beta chain was profiled in a study of beta chain features in type 1 diabetes. Study-wide background: Sorted cells examined across all samples numbered around 99,000,000. Overall study findings and caveats: Individuals with type 1 diabetes displayed fewer insertions and more deletions at VDJ junctions. Researchers report that Type 1 diabetes patients had moderately but significantly shorter TCRB CDR3s across all four CD4+ subsets. For patients, the naive, central memory and Treg TCRB repertoires appeared more alike than for healthy donors.

Cells sorted by CD45RO/CCR7/CD25/CD127/CD95/CD27 comprised CD4+ naive, central memory, regulatory and stem cell-like memory cells. There are many counts of this clone. As yet, its antigen is unknown. The study reverse transcribed the entire isolated RNA, so it sequenced expressed TCRB transcripts. Method: immunoSEQ multiplex PCR; TCRdb's copy keeps in-frame clones and lacks some. The sample includes 300,000 to 400,000 clones, roughly 9.8% of them seen just once. Sequenced: central memory CD4+ T cells from blood. The clonotype was recovered from a man aged 25-45 years with type 1 diabetes.

CDR3 DNA: TGTGCCAGCAGTCCACAGGGCTACCGGTACAATGAGCAGTTCTTC. Protein sequence: CASSPQGYRYNEQFF. This sequence joins TRBV2 and TRBJ2-1; D may be TRBD1 (6 bases). The CDR3 spans 15 residues. Germline CDR1 and CDR2: SNHLY and FYNNEI. The V gene lost 5 bases and the J gene lost 4 bases, with 15 bases spanning the gap.